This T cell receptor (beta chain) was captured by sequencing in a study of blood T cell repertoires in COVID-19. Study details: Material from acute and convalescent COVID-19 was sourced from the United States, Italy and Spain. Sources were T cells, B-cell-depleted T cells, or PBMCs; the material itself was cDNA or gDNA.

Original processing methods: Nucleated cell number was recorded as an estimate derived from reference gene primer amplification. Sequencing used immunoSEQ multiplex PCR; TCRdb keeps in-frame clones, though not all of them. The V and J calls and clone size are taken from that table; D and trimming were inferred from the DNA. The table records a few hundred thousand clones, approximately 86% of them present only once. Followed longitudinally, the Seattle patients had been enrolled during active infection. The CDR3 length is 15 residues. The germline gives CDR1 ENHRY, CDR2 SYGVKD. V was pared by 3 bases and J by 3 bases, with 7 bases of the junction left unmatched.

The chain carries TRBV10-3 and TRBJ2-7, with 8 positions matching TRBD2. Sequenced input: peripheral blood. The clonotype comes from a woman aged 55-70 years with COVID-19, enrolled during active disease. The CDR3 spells CAISERAGADYEQYF. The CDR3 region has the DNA TGTGCCATCAGTGAAAGAGCGGGGGCGGACTACGAGCAGTACTTC.